A single sample gave rise to the 17 T cell receptor beta chains below, sequenced in a study of OX40 agonist ivuxolimab in advanced cancers. Libraries were prepared by immunoSEQ multiplex PCR; TCRdb keeps only in-frame clonotypes and omits some of them. The sample has fewer than 70,000 clones, about nine tenths seen once. Source: CD4+ or CD8+ T cells sorted from blood, taken in a trial of the OX40 agonist ivuxolimab. Receptors were obtained from an adult with an advanced solid tumor such as melanoma, head and neck, liver or kidney cancer.

The V and J genes are TRBV5-1 and TRBJ1-1; D is unclear. CDR3 length equals 14 residues. CDR1 and CDR2 from the germline V gene are SGHRS and YFSETQ. V lost 8 bases, J lost 0 bases, and 14 bases lay in between. DNA of the CDR3: TGCGCCAGTTCGGACGGCCCCATGAACACTGAAGCTTTCTTT. Its translation: CASSDGPMNTEAFF.

The chain joins TRBV19 to TRBJ2-3; 11 nucleotides match TRBD2. Per germline, CDR1 LNHDA and CDR2 SQIVND (reference sequence). This CDR3 region has 15 residues. With V trimmed by 5 bases and J by 4 bases, 5 bases remained unmatched. CDR3 nucleotides: TGTGCCAGTAGTGCTAGCGGGGGGACTTCAGATACGCAGTATTTT. Encoded protein: CASSASGGTSDTQYF.

The sample holds one count of this clone. The chain has TRBV6-1 and TRBJ1-2, with no clear D. CDR1 and CDR2 from the germline V gene are MNHNS and SASEGT. The length of the CDR3 is 12 residues. With 9 bases removed from V and 8 bases from J, the gap between germline ends came to 16 bases. CDR3 DNA sequence: TGTGCCAGTACTTGGGAGCGCCGAGGCTACACCTTC. This translates into CASTWERRGYTF.

The genes are TRBV18 and TRBJ1-1, with TRBD1 as a possible D gene (5 bases). The germline V gene has CDR1 KGHSH and CDR2 LQKENI. Deletions cut 2 bases from V and 2 bases from J, with 9 bases between. The CDR3 spans 14 residues. Here the CDR3 DNA reads TGTGCCAGCTCACCATCTCAGGGCAACACTGAAGCTTTCTTT. The encoded protein is CASSPSQGNTEAFF.

The V gene is TRBV5-1, the J gene TRBJ2-7; a possible D gene is TRBD1 (5 bases). This CDR3 comprises 14 residues. Per the germline V gene, CDR1 is SGHRS and CDR2 is YFSETQ. V shed 5 bases and J shed 4 bases, with 16 bases lying between them. CDR3 residues: CASSLAGLMYEQYF. Written as DNA, the CDR3 is TGCGCCAGCAGTCTGGCAGGGTTAATGTACGAGCAGTACTTC.

This chain connects TRBV27 to TRBJ2-3; the match to TRBD2 covers 11 bases. The CDR3 is 13 residues long. Looked up from germline, CDR1 is MNHEY and CDR2 is SMNVEV (reference sequence). V shed 6 bases, J shed 4 bases, and the junction held 0 bases outside the gene matches. This chain's CDR3 is CASRGLAADTQYF. CDR3 nucleotide sequence: TGTGCCAGCAGGGGACTAGCGGCAGATACGCAGTATTTT.

This rearrangement joins TRBV5-1 to TRBJ1-6; a weak D match, TRBD1 (6 bases). V was clipped by 3 bases and J by 5 bases, with 15 bases between them. Germline lookup yields CDR1 SGHRS and CDR2 YFSETQ. The CDR3 runs to 16 residues. CDR3 nucleotides: TGCGCCAGCAGCTACCGGACAGTTAACGATAATTCACCCCTCCACTTT. Protein product: CASSYRTVNDNSPLHF.

This clone was counted a few times. J is TRBJ2-6 and V is TRBV4-1; unclear D gene. This CDR3 contains 16 residues. V lost 0 bases to trimming and J lost 4 bases, with 10 bases between them. The germline gives CDR1 MGHRA, CDR2 YSYEKL. The CDR3 loop reads CASSQEGPPGANVLTF. The CDR3 DNA reads TGCGCCAGCAGCCAAGAAGGCCCGCCCGGGGCCAACGTCCTGACTTTC.

This chain uses TRBV2 with TRBJ2-3, with D uncertain. Germline loops: CDR1 SNHLY, CDR2 FYNNEI. The CDR3 is 13 residues long. The germline V and J ends were trimmed by 4 bases and 7 bases, with 12 bases remaining between them. The CDR3 loop reads CASSVQDPNTQYF. CDR3 nucleotides: TGTGCCAGCAGTGTTCAAGACCCCAATACGCAGTATTTT.

The rearrangement joins TRBV5-4 to TRBJ2-1; 10 bases align to TRBD1. Germline V CDR1 and CDR2: SGHNT, YYREEE (reference sequence). V shed 5 bases, J shed 7 bases, and the junction held 12 bases outside the gene matches. The CDR3 has 16 residues. The CDR3 loop is CASRTPLGQGVNEQFF. As DNA, the CDR3 is TGTGCCAGCAGAACCCCCTTAGGACAGGGGGTAAATGAGCAGTTCTTC. The full variable domain, with the rest looked up from reference TRBV5-4 and TRBJ2-1, is ETGVTQSPTHLIKTRGQQVTLRCSSQSGHNTVSWYQQALGQGPQFIFQYYREEENGRGNFPPRFSGLQFPNYSSELNVNALELDDSALYLCASRTPLGQGVNEQFFGPGTRLTVL.

The chain is built from TRBV6-1 and TRBJ2-5, with TRBD1 identical over 7 bases. This CDR3 contains 14 residues. Germline V CDR1 and CDR2: MNHNS, SASEGT. Losses at the gene ends were 6 bases for V and 2 bases for J; bases not matched to a gene: 6. The CDR3 protein is CASRTGLVQETQYF. As DNA, the CDR3 is TGTGCCAGCAGGACAGGGCTAGTGCAAGAGACCCAGTACTTC.

The chain combines TRBV6-1 with TRBJ2-7; 8 bases fit TRBD1. The CDR3 has 14 amino acids. V trimming: 5 bases; J trimming: 6 bases; junction bases outside the gene matches: 9. Germline loops: CDR1 MNHNS, CDR2 SASEGT. The chain's CDR3 is CASSLRTGNVEQYF. In DNA, the CDR3 is TGTGCCAGCAGTTTGCGGACAGGGAATGTCGAGCAGTACTTC.

The V and J genes are TRBV11-2 and TRBJ2-2, with TRBD1 as a possible D gene (8 bases). The ends were cut back, 5 bases at V and 8 bases at J, with 24 bases in the middle. Germline V gene data show CDR1 as SGHAT and CDR2 as FQNNGV. The CDR3 covers 17 residues. The CDR3 DNA reads TGTGCCAGCAGCGCCCCGGGGGGACAGGAGCTCTTAGGGGAGCTGTTTTTT. Its translation: CASSAPGGQELLGELFF.

CDR3 residues: CASSPPTGSNYEQYF. CDR3 nucleotide sequence: TGTGCCAGCTCACCACCGACAGGGTCTAACTACGAGCAGTACTTC. This chain joins TRBV18 and TRBJ2-7; 7 nucleotides match TRBD1. The CDR3 has 15 residues. Germline V gives CDR1 KGHSH, CDR2 LQKENI. V shed 0 bases and J 3 bases; nucleotides not matched to a gene: 5.

The chain recombines TRBV4-1 with TRBJ2-2; D perhaps matches TRBD1 (6 bases). V lost 4 bases to trimming and J lost 4 bases, with 16 bases between them. This CDR3 is built from 16 residues. The germline V gene has CDR1 MGHRA and CDR2 YSYEKL. The CDR3 spells CASSPRQEKSTGELFF. The CDR3 DNA sequence: TGCGCCAGCAGCCCACGACAGGAGAAGAGCACCGGGGAGCTGTTTTTT.

The chain combines TRBV5-1 with TRBJ2-2, with D perhaps matching TRBD2 (5 bases). There are 15 residues in the CDR3. V dropped 7 bases and J dropped 1 base, with 14 bases sitting between them. CDR1 and CDR2 from the germline V gene are SGHRS and YFSETQ. CDR3 loop: CASDEGNGNTGELFF. The DNA for the CDR3 is TGCGCCAGCGACGAGGGAAACGGGAACACCGGGGAGCTGTTTTTT.

V and J are TRBV6-5 and TRBJ1-6, with D unresolved. The germline gives CDR1 MNHEY, CDR2 SVGAGI. The length of the CDR3 is 16 residues. Trimming took 0 bases from V and 6 from J, leaving 12 bases between them. The CDR3 reads CASSYSGILSNSPLHF. The CDR3 DNA sequence: TGTGCCAGCAGTTACTCGGGGATTCTTTCTAATTCACCCCTCCACTTT.